This T cell receptor (beta chain) was documented in a study of T cells in Graves' hyperthyroidism and ophthalmopathy. Ophthalmopathy patients all had a Clinical Activity Score of at least 3, a NOSPECS grade of at least 4 and disease under 3 months old. Amplified regions were TCR beta CDR3 sequences from RNA transcripts. When the TCR CDR3 underwent first-round RT-PCR, the HTBI primer set was used. Using its own MiXCR run on the multiplex PCR reads, TCRdb lists one record per CDR3 protein. The sample records 660,000 or so distinct CDR3 sequences, around 21% being singletons. Germline V gene lookup returns CDR1 DFQATT and CDR2 SNEGSKA (reference sequence). The length of the CDR3 is 13 residues. V was clipped by 7 bases and J by 4 bases, with 16 bases between them.

The TCR sequence derives from a man younger than 45 with Graves' ophthalmopathy. V is TRBV20-1 and J is TRBJ1-2, with a tentative D call TRBD1 (5 bases). Material for sequencing was blood. As DNA, the CDR3 is TGCAGTGTTCGGGGAGAAGGGACCTATGGCTACACCTTC. This gives the protein CSVRGEGTYGYTF.